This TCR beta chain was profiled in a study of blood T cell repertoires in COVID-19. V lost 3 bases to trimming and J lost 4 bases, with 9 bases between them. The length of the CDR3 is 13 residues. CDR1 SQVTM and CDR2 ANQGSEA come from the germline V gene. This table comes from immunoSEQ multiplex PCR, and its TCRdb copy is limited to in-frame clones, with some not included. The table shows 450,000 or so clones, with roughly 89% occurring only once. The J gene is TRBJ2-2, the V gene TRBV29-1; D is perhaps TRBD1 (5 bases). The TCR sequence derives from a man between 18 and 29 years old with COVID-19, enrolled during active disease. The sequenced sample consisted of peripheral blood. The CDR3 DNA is TGCAGCGTTGAGGGGCTTAGCACCGGGGAGCTGTTTTTT. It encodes CSVEGLSTGELFF.